This TCR beta chain was recovered during a study of cytomegalovirus exposure and HLA in healthy donors. This clone was detected a few times. The target antigen is unknown. General observations from the study: Listed as cytomegalovirus-associated were 170 or so TCR beta chains. The availability of immune exposure information extended only to CMV serostatus. CMV antigen specificity of a few CMV-associated chains was confirmed in vitro.

Both 60 Vbeta primers and 13 Jbeta primers went into the PCR. The table came from immunoSEQ multiplex PCR; TCRdb's copy has only in-frame clones and leaves some out. The sample lists roughly 120,000 clones; 65% to 80% were seen once. The junction had 15 bases not matched to a gene; V was cut back by 4 bases and J by 7 bases. Germline V gives CDR1 MNHNS, CDR2 SASEGT. The CDR3 runs to 18 residues. The sequence derives from a woman aged 40 to 50 in good health and CMV-seropositive. Material: PBMCs. This chain uses TRBV6-1 with TRBJ2-3; TRBD1 agrees at 12 bases. The CDR3 region is CASSVIPGQGARTNTQYF. CDR3 nucleotides: TGTGCCAGCAGTGTGATACCGGGACAGGGGGCCCGCACGAATACGCAGTATTTT.